A few counts support the clone carrying this T cell receptor beta chain. MiXCR was run by TCRdb on the 5' RACE reads, yielding one entry per CDR3 protein. Of about 180,000 distinct CDR3 sequences listed, roughly 20% were seen once; the top ten hold roughly 3.7%. This sample was taken from a study of T-cell memory formation after mild COVID-19. Germline assignment: CDR1 DFQATT and CDR2 SNEGSKA (reference sequence). This CDR3 is built from 18 residues. After removal of 0 bases from V and 8 bases from J, the junction contained 16 bases not matched to a gene. The chain employs TRBV20-1 and TRBJ1-6, with TRBD1 matching 7 bases. The source of this sequence is a man between 18 and 29 years old who had mild COVID-19 (a few samples of this study predate the infection). Cell type and time point are not known. Sequenced material: PBMCs or a T cell subset sorted from them (not recorded which). The CDR3 DNA follows: TGCAGTGCTAGAGATCAGAGACAGGGAAATCGTCCTGATTCACCCCTCCACTTT. Its protein is CSARDQRQGNRPDSPLHF.